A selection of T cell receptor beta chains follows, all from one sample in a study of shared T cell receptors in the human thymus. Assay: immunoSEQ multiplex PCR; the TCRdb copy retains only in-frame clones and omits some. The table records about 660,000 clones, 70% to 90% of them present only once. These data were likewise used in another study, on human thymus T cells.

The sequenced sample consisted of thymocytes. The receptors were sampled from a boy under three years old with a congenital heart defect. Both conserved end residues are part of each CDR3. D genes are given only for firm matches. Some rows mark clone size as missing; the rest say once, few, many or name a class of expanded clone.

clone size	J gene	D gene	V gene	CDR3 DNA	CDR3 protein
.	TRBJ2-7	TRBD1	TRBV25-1	TGTGCCAGCAGTAACGGACAGGGCTACGAGCAGTACTTC	CASSNGQGYEQYF
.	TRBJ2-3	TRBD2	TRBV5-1	TGCGCCAGCAGCCGCCGGTTAACGGGAGGGCTAACAGATACGCAGTATTTT	CASSRRLTGGLTDTQYF
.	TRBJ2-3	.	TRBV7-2	TGTGCCAGCAGCTCCACAGCTACAGGGCTACGCACAGATACGCAGTATTTT	CASSSTATGLRTDTQYF
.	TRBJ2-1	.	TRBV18	TGTGCCAGCTCACCAAACTCAGGGTTTCCACACGCTGAGCAGTTCTTC	CASSPNSGFPHAEQFF
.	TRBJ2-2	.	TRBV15	TGTGCCACCAGCAGAGATGGGGGCGGACCAATAGCCGGGGAGCTGTTTTTT	CATSRDGGGPIAGELFF
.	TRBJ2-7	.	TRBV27	TGTGCCAGCCGTGGCCGGTCTCGGGGGCAGTACTTC	CASRGRSRGQYF
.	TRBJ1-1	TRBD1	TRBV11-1	TGTGCCAGCAGTCCGGGACAGGGGAGCACTGAAGCTTTCTTT	CASSPGQGSTEAFF
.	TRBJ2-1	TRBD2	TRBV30	TGTGCCTGGAGGCGGCTAGCGGGAGTAGGGTACAATGAGCAGTTCTTC	CAWRRLAGVGYNEQFF
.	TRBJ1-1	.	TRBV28	TGTGCCAGCACCCAGCGGGGGGGGACTGAAGCTTTCTTT	CASTQRGGTEAFF
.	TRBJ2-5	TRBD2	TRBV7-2	TGTGCCAGCAGCCTCGGGAGGCGGGGACAAGAGACCCAGTACTTC	CASSLGRRGQETQYF
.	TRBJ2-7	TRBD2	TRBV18	TGTGCCAGCTCACCTCCCGATAAGGGAGGGACCTACGAGCAGTACTTC	CASSPPDKGGTYEQYF
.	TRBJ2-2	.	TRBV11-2	TGTGCCAGCAGCCCCCCGCAGACCGGGGAGCTGTTTTTT	CASSPPQTGELFF
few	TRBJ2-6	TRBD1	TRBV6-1	TGTGCCAGCAGTGCTCCCAGGGGGACTGGGGCCAACGTCCTGACTTTC	CASSAPRGTGANVLTF
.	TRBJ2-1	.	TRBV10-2	TGCGCCACCCTGGCAGGATCCTACAATGAGCAGTTCTTC	CATLAGSYNEQFF
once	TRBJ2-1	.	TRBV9	TGTGCCAGCAGCGCGCAGGAGGGTAGGAGGGCCCTCGGGAATGAGCAGTTCTTC	CASSAQEGRRALGNEQFF
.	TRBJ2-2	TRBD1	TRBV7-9	TGTGCCAGCAGCTTACAGACAGGGGGCAAGACCGGGGAGCTGTTTTTT	CASSLQTGGKTGELFF
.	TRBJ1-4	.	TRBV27	TGTGCCAGCAGTACAGGGCAGGCTAATGAAAAACTGTTTTTT	CASSTGQANEKLFF
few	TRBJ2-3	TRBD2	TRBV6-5	TGTGCCAGCAGTCGACTAGCGGGAGGGCCAGATACGCAGTATTTT	CASSRLAGGPDTQYF
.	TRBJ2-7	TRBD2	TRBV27	TGTGCCAGCAGCTCCCCAGCGGGAGGAAGGCAGTACTTC	CASSSPAGGRQYF
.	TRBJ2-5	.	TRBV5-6	TGTGCCAGCAGCCGGAAGGGGACTGACCAAGAGACCCAGTACTTC	CASSRKGTDQETQYF
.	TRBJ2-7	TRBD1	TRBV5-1	TGCGCCAGCAGCCGGACAGGGGCCTACGAGCAGTACTTC	CASSRTGAYEQYF
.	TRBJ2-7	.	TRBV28	TGTGCCAGCAGTTTATATGGCCAGTCTAGGGGGGGCCCGGGGCAGTACTTC	CASSLYGQSRGGPGQYF
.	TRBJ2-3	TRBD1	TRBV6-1	TGTGCCAGCAGCCGAGGACAGGGGAGCACAGATACGCAGTATTTT	CASSRGQGSTDTQYF
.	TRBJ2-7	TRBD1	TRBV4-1	TGCGCCAGCAGCCAAGACCGGGACAGGGGAACCTACGAGCAGTACTTC	CASSQDRDRGTYEQYF